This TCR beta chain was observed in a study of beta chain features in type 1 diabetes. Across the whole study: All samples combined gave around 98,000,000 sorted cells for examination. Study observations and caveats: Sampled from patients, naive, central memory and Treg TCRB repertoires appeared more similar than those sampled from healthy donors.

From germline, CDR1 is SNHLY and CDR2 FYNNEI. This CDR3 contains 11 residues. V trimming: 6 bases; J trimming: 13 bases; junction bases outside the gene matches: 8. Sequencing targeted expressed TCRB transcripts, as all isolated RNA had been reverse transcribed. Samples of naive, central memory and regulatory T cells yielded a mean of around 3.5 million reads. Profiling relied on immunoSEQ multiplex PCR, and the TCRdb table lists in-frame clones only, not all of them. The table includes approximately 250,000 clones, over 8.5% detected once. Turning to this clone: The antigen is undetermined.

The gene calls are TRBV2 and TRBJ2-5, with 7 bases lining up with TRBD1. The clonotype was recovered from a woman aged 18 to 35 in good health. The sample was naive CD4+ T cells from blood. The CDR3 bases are TGTGCCAGCAGCCGACAGGGCGCGGCGTACTTC. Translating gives CASSRQGAAYF.